A single sample is the source of the 30 T cell receptor beta chains below, sequenced in a study of OX40 agonist ivuxolimab in advanced cancers. Data came from immunoSEQ multiplex PCR; TCRdb stores just in-frame clones and leaves some out. The sample records about 100,000 clones, approximately 90% being singletons. This material consisted of CD4+ or CD8+ T cells sorted from blood, taken in a trial of the OX40 agonist ivuxolimab. These receptors all come from an adult with an advanced solid tumor such as melanoma, head and neck, liver or kidney cancer.

The CDR3 nucleotides read TGCAGCGTTGAAGAGGGGGATTATGGCTACACCTTC. It specifies CSVEEGDYGYTF. The chain joins TRBV29-1 to TRBJ1-2, with D perhaps TRBD1 (5 bases). The CDR3 loop spans 12 amino acids. Germline V gene data show CDR1 as SQVTM and CDR2 as ANQGSEA. Between the trimmed V and J ends, which lost 0 bases and 5 bases, there was a span of 7 bases.

The genes are TRBV27 and TRBJ1-5; no clear D. Trimming took 2 bases from V and 7 from J, leaving 15 bases between them. The CDR3 spans 15 residues. Germline values: CDR1 MNHEY, CDR2 SMNVEV (reference sequence). This CDR3 reads CASSLDGLSRQPQHF. CDR3 sequence (DNA): TGTGCCAGCAGTTTAGACGGACTGAGCCGGCAGCCCCAGCATTTT.

The chain couples TRBV6-1 to TRBJ1-2; unclear D gene. Germline values: CDR1 MNHNS, CDR2 SASEGT. V gave up 0 bases and J gave up 0 bases, with 5 bases separating them. CDR3 length: 14 amino acids. The CDR3 region is CASSEAGTNYGYTF. The CDR3 DNA is TGTGCCAGCAGTGAAGCCGGTACTAACTATGGCTACACCTTC.

The table lists this clone with a count of one. This sequence joins TRBV6-5 and TRBJ2-2; tentatively, D is TRBD1 (6 bases). The CDR3 loop spans 16 amino acids. V was shortened by 2 bases and J by 4 bases, with 14 bases between the two germline ends. The V gene's germline CDR1 is MNHEY and CDR2 SVGAGI. This CDR3 is CASSYNRRGSTGELFF. Written as DNA, the CDR3 is TGTGCCAGCAGTTACAATCGTAGGGGGAGCACCGGGGAGCTGTTTTTT.

The V and J genes are TRBV6-5 and TRBJ1-2; TRBD1 matches 7 bases. The J segment lost 4 bases and the V segment lost 0 bases, leaving 2 bases of the junction unmatched. CDR3 length equals 14 residues. CDR1 and CDR2 from the germline V gene are MNHEY and SVGAGI. CDR3 bases: TGTGCCAGCAGTTACTCTGCAGGGGGCTATGGCTACACCTTC. Residues: CASSYSAGGYGYTF.

The chain has TRBV2 and TRBJ1-1; D gene ambiguous. Trimming took 7 bases from V and 2 from J, leaving 8 bases between them. This CDR3 has 12 residues. Germline lookup yields CDR1 SNHLY and CDR2 FYNNEI. As DNA, the CDR3 is TGTGCCAGCAACCGGGCCAACACTGAAGCTTTCTTT. Protein: CASNRANTEAFF.

V is TRBV7-9 and J is TRBJ2-5; D is undetermined. Germline assignment: CDR1 SEHNR and CDR2 FQNEAQ (reference sequence). The V and J ends lost 6 bases and 3 bases respectively, with 11 bases between them. The CDR3 has 13 residues. The CDR3 protein is CASRTPPEETQYF. The DNA for the CDR3 is TGTGCCAGCAGGACCCCCCCAGAAGAGACCCAGTACTTC.

V gene TRBV5-4 combines with J gene TRBJ2-1, with D perhaps matching TRBD2 (7 bases). Germline V CDR1 and CDR2: SGHNT, YYREEE (reference sequence). This CDR3 region has 16 residues. Between the trimmed V and J ends, which lost 5 bases and 0 bases, there was a span of 15 bases. CDR3 in DNA: TGTGCCAGCAGTAGGGGGGGCTTAAACTCCTACAATGAGCAGTTCTTC. Its translation is CASSRGGLNSYNEQFF.

The rearrangement joins TRBV5-4 to TRBJ2-7; 7 bases line up with TRBD2. V lost 2 bases, J lost 4 bases, and 6 bases stayed unmatched. Germline V gene lookup returns CDR1 SGHNT and CDR2 YYREEE (reference sequence). The CDR3 runs to 14 residues. The CDR3 loop is CASSLDGRSYEQYF. The CDR3 region has the DNA TGTGCCAGCAGCTTAGACGGGAGGTCGTACGAGCAGTACTTC.

This clone was counted many times. This chain links TRBV14 with TRBJ1-5; D is unresolved. This CDR3 comprises 14 residues. V dropped 5 bases and J dropped 0 bases, with 8 bases sitting between them. The germline gives CDR1 SGHDN, CDR2 FVKESK. The CDR3 loop reads CASSVHHSNQPQHF. DNA for the CDR3: TGTGCCAGCAGCGTTCACCATAGCAATCAGCCCCAGCATTTT. The full variable domain, completed using reference TRBV14 and TRBJ1-5, is EAGVTQFPSHSVIEKGQTVTLRCDPISGHDNLYWYRRVMGKEIKFLLHFVKESKQDESGMPNNRFLAERTGGTYSTLKVQPAELEDSGVYFCASSVHHSNQPQHFGDGTRLSIL.

The chain couples TRBV18 to TRBJ2-7, with 8 bases fitting TRBD1. V was clipped by 5 bases and J by 4 bases; unmatched bases: 4. The CDR3 has 13 residues. From germline, CDR1 is KGHSH and CDR2 LQKENI. The DNA for the CDR3 is TGTGCCAGCTCAGCCGACAGGGGTTACGAGCAGTACTTC. Amino acid sequence: CASSADRGYEQYF.

This sequence joins TRBV23-1 and TRBJ2-3; no clear D. TRBV23-1 is classed as an ORF, of uncertain function. The CDR3 is made up of 16 amino acids. V gave up 7 bases and J gave up 0 bases, with 17 bases separating them. This CDR3 is CASTHLGSPSTDTQYF. The CDR3 DNA follows: TGCGCCAGCACCCACTTGGGCTCACCTAGCACAGATACGCAGTATTTT.

The chain carries TRBV30 and TRBJ1-2; D is unclear. V lost 2 bases to trimming and J lost 5 bases, with 12 bases between them. Germline CDR1 and CDR2: GTSNPN and SVGIG (reference sequence). The CDR3 runs to 13 residues. Written as DNA, the CDR3 is TGTGCCTGGAGTACTCGGCCTACTTATGGCTACACCTTC. Translated: CAWSTRPTYGYTF.

This sequence joins TRBV19 and TRBJ1-1, with a tentative D call TRBD1 (6 bases). The CDR3 consists of 13 residues. The germline V gene encodes CDR1 LNHDA and CDR2 SQIVND (reference sequence). V shed 9 bases and J shed 5 bases, with 16 bases lying between them. In DNA form, the CDR3 reads TGTGCCAGCTCCGGGAGGGGGAGTACTGAAGCTTTCTTT. It translates to CASSGRGSTEAFF.

The gene calls are TRBV7-3 and TRBJ2-3; TRBD1 matches 11 bases. After removal of 4 bases from V and 0 bases from J, the junction contained 12 bases not matched to a gene. Germline CDR1 and CDR2: SGHTA and FQGTGA. There are 19 residues in the CDR3. The CDR3 reads CASSSPFGTGGSSTDTQYF. The CDR3 nucleotides are TGTGCCAGCAGCTCCCCCTTTGGGACAGGGGGTTCTAGCACAGATACGCAGTATTTT.

The CDR3 here is CASSLDRGELFF. CDR3 in DNA: TGTGCCAGCAGCTTGGACCGGGGGGAGCTGTTTTTT. The gene calls are TRBV4-2 and TRBJ2-2; no clear D gene. This CDR3 has 12 residues. The germline V gene has CDR1 LGHNA and CDR2 YNFKEQ. V lost 5 bases to trimming and J lost 8 bases, with 9 bases between them.

This chain connects TRBV7-3 to TRBJ1-6; 7 nucleotides agree with TRBD1. The V gene's germline CDR1 is SGHTA and CDR2 FQGTGA. J gave up 5 bases and V 2 bases, and 12 bases lay outside the gene matches. This CDR3 has 18 residues. The CDR3: CASSLAPVDRVDNSPLHF. Written as DNA, the CDR3 is TGTGCCAGCAGCTTAGCCCCTGTCGACAGGGTCGATAATTCACCCCTCCACTTT.

V gene TRBV19 combines with J gene TRBJ1-1; tentative D call: TRBD1 (6 bases). This CDR3 has 15 amino acids. V shed 3 bases and J shed 1 base, with 12 bases lying between them. Germline CDR1 is LNHDA and CDR2 is SQIVND (reference sequence). The CDR3 region is CASSIPSTGNTEAFF. For the CDR3, the DNA is TGTGCCAGTAGTATCCCCTCGACAGGGAACACTGAAGCTTTCTTT.

The J gene is TRBJ2-2, the V gene TRBV7-6; D is perhaps TRBD2 (6 bases). This CDR3 has 17 amino acids. Trimming cost V 5 bases and J 2 bases, with 18 bases left between them. Germline lookup yields CDR1 SGHVS and CDR2 FNYEAQ. This CDR3 is CASSPRRGTPNTGELFF. CDR3 coding DNA: TGTGCCAGCAGCCCCCGGCGCGGGACTCCTAACACCGGGGAGCTGTTTTTT.

This chain joins TRBV18 and TRBJ1-2, with D maybe TRBD1 (6 bases). The CDR3 sequence is 19 residues long. Trimming took 5 bases from V and 1 from J, leaving 26 bases between them. Germline CDR1 reads KGHSH; CDR2 reads LQKENI. CDR3 sequence: CASSGSQALGGFYNYGYTF. The CDR3 DNA sequence: TGTGCCAGCTCAGGAAGCCAGGCCCTAGGGGGATTCTATAACTATGGCTACACCTTC.

The chain has TRBV30 and TRBJ2-3; D is undetermined. The CDR3 spans 12 residues. The V gene lost 4 bases and the J gene lost 0 bases, with 5 bases spanning the gap. Germline assignment: CDR1 GTSNPN and CDR2 SVGIG (reference sequence). CDR3 loop: CAWTGSTDTQYF. As DNA, the CDR3 is TGTGCCTGGACCGGTAGCACAGATACGCAGTATTTT.

The chain links TRBV7-2 to TRBJ2-1, with 7 bases aligning to TRBD2. This CDR3 is built from 15 residues. Germline V gives CDR1 SGHTA, CDR2 FQGNSA. The junction had 2 bases not matched to a gene; V was cut back by 0 bases and J by 3 bases. The CDR3 DNA sequence: TGTGCCAGCAGCTTAGCGGGAGGGGTCTACAATGAGCAGTTCTTC. This translates into CASSLAGGVYNEQFF.

This chain connects TRBV6-6 to TRBJ1-1; D call uncertain. Trimming cost V 5 bases and J 0 bases, with 4 bases left between them. CDR1 and CDR2 from the germline V gene are MNHNY and SVGAGI (reference sequence). This CDR3 contains 12 residues. The CDR3 coding sequence is TGTGCCAGCAGTCTAATGAACACTGAAGCTTTCTTT. It yields the protein CASSLMNTEAFF.

The rearrangement joins TRBV7-2 to TRBJ2-4, with 10 positions matching TRBD2. Germline V gene data show CDR1 as SGHTA and CDR2 as FQGNSA. V was pared by 8 bases and J by 0 bases, with 4 bases of the junction left unmatched. The CDR3 extends over 15 amino acids. The CDR3 DNA reads as TGTGCCAGCGGACTAGCGGCAGTAGCCAAAAACATTCAGTACTTC. Protein: CASGLAAVAKNIQYF.

This chain links TRBV15 with TRBJ2-5, with D perhaps TRBD1 (5 bases). This CDR3 spans 15 amino acids. Germline values: CDR1 LNHNV, CDR2 YYDKDF (reference sequence). The V end was cut by 3 bases, the J end by 2 bases, with 13 bases between. The CDR3 region is CATSRSGLRQETQYF. The CDR3 bases are TGTGCCACCAGCAGGTCAGGGTTACGGCAAGAGACCCAGTACTTC.

The chain employs TRBV5-6 and TRBJ2-5, with TRBD1 matching 7 bases. Germline V gene sequence: CDR1 SGHDT, CDR2 YYEEEE. The trim removed 0 bases at V and 4 bases at J, leaving 3 bases unmatched. The CDR3 contains 14 residues. The CDR3 region is CASSLATGRETQYF. The CDR3 bases are TGTGCCAGCAGCTTGGCGACAGGGCGAGAGACCCAGTACTTC.

There are a few counts of this clone. The J gene is TRBJ2-5, the V gene TRBV21-1; TRBD2 is the table's D call and was not checked against the DNA. TRBV21-1 is marked as a pseudogene. CDR3 length: 16 amino acids. CDR3 DNA: TGTGCCAGCATCCCAAGGACTAGCGGGAGGGGGGAGACCCAGTACTTC. It yields the protein CASIPRTSGRGETQYF.

The rearrangement uses TRBV5-4 and TRBJ2-3, with 14 positions matching TRBD2. Germline loops: CDR1 SGHNT, CDR2 YYREEE (reference sequence). This CDR3 is built from 17 residues. The V and J ends lost 9 bases and 1 base, in that order; junction bases with no gene match: 10. The CDR3 DNA sequence: TGTGCCACCAAGACTAGCGGGAGGGCCGATGGCACAGATACGCAGTATTTT. The encoded protein is CATKTSGRADGTDTQYF.

The rearrangement joins TRBV9 to TRBJ2-6; D call uncertain. CDR1 SGDLS and CDR2 YYNGEE come from the germline V gene. This CDR3 comprises 15 residues. The germline V and J ends were trimmed by 3 bases and 1 base, with 8 bases remaining between them. CDR3 region: CASSAYSSGANVLTF. Written as DNA, the CDR3 is TGTGCCAGCAGCGCGTACAGTTCTGGGGCCAACGTCCTGACTTTC. Full variable domain (remainder filled in from reference TRBV9 and TRBJ2-6): DSGVTQTPKHLITATGQRVTLRCSPRSGDLSVYWYQQSLDQGLQFLIQYYNGEERAKGNILERFSAQQFPDLHSELNLSSLELGDSALYFCASSAYSSGANVLTFGAGSRLTVL.

V gene TRBV18 combines with J gene TRBJ1-3, with a tentative D call TRBD1 (5 bases). The CDR3 covers 14 residues. Germline V lookup: CDR1 KGHSH, CDR2 LQKENI. V was clipped by 3 bases and J by 0 bases, with 6 bases between them. CDR3 in amino acids: CASSPTVSGNTIYF. The CDR3 nucleotides are TGTGCCAGCTCACCGACAGTCTCTGGAAACACCATATATTTT.